This record looks at one T cell receptor beta chain sequence and its context. This record belongs to a study of blood T cell repertoires in COVID-19. Overall study context: The origin of the acute and convalescent COVID-19 samples was the United States, Italy and Spain. The analysed material was cDNA or gDNA that came from T cells, B-cell-depleted T cells, or PBMCs.

TCRdb's copy holds only in-frame clones and misses some; the assay was immunoSEQ multiplex PCR. The sample includes more than 300,000 clones, over 85% of them seen just once. Participant ages covered roughly 18 to 90 years across 24 US areas. Recovered participants had two consecutive negative NP/OP PCR tests, healthcare professional clearance, or symptom resolution. The length of the CDR3 is 13 residues. The germline CDR1 and CDR2 sequences are SGDLS and YYNGEE. The V and J ends lost 0 bases and 3 bases respectively, with 6 bases between them. The sequenced sample was PBMCs or T cells enriched from blood (not recorded which). The rearrangement joins TRBV9 to TRBJ1-1, with D possibly TRBD1 on 5 matching bases. This TCR was recovered from a woman aged 25 to 39 who had recovered from COVID-19. CDR3: CASSVGGDTEAFF. CDR3 bases: TGTGCCAGCAGCGTAGGGGGGGACACTGAAGCTTTCTTT.